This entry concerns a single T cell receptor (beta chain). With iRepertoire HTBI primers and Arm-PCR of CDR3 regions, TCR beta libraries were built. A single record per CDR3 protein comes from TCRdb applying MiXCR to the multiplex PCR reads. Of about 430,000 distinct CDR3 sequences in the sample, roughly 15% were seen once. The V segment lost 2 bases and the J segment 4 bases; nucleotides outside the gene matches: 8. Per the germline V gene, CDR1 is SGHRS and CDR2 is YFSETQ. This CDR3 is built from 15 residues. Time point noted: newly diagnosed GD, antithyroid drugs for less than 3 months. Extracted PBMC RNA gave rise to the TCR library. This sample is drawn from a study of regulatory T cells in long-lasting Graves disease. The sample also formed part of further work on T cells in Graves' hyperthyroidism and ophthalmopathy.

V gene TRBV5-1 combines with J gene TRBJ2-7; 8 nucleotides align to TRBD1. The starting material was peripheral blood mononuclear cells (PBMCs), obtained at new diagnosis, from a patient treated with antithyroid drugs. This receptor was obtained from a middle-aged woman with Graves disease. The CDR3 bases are TGCGCCAGCAGCTTTACAGGACAGGGAAGTTACGAGCAGTACTTC. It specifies CASSFTGQGSYEQYF.